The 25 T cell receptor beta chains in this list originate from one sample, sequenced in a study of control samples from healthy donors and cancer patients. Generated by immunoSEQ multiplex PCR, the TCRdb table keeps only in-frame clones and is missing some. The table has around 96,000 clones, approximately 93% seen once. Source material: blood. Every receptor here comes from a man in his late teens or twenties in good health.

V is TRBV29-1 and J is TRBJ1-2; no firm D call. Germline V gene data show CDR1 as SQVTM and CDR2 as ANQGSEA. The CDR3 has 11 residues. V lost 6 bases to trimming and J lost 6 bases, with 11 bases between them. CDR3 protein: CSVRQADGYTF. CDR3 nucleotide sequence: TGCAGCGTGCGACAAGCCGATGGCTACACCTTC.

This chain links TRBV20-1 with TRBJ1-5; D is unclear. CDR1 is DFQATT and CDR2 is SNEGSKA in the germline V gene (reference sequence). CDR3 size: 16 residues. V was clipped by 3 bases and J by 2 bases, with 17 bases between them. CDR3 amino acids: CSASQPQVRGNQPQHF. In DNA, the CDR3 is TGCAGTGCTAGTCAACCCCAGGTTAGGGGCAATCAGCCCCAGCATTTT.

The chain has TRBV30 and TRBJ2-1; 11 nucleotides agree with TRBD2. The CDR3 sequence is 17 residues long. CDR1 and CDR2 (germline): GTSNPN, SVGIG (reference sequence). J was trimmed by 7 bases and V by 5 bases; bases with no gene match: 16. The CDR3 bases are TGTGCCTGGGAGAAGGGAGAACTAGCGGGGGCCGTAAATGAGCAGTTCTTC. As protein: CAWEKGELAGAVNEQFF.

The CDR3 is CASSQGTTQETQYF. Written as DNA, the CDR3 is TGTGCCAGCAGCCAAGGGACCACACAAGAGACCCAGTACTTC. The chain has TRBV3-1 (or the pseudogene TRBV3-2) and TRBJ2-5; D is unclear. The CDR3 is 14 amino acids. Trimming removed 1 base from V and 2 bases from J, with 8 bases in between. Looked up from germline, CDR1 is LGHDT and CDR2 is YNNKEL (reference sequence).

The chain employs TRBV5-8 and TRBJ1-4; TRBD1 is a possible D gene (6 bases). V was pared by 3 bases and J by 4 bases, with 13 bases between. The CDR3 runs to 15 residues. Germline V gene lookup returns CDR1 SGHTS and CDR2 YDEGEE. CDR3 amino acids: CASSWGGQINEKLFF. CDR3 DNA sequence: TGTGCCAGCAGCTGGGGCGGACAGATTAATGAAAAACTGTTTTTT.

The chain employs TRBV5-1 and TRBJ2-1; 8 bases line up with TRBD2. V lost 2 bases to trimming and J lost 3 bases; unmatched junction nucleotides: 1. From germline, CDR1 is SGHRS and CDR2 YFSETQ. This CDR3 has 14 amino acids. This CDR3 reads CASSFRGGYNEQFF. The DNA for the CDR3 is TGCGCCAGCAGCTTCCGGGGGGGCTACAATGAGCAGTTCTTC.

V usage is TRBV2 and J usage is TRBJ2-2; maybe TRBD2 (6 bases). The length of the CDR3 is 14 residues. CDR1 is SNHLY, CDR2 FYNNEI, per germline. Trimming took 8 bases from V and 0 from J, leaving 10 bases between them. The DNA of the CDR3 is TGTGCCAGCCGGGACTCAGCGAACACCGGGGAGCTGTTTTTT. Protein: CASRDSANTGELFF.

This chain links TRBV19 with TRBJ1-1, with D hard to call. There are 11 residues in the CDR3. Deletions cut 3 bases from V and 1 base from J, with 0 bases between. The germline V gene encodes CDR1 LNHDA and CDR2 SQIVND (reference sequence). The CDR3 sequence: CASSMNTEAFF. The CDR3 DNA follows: TGTGCCAGTAGTATGAACACTGAAGCTTTCTTT.

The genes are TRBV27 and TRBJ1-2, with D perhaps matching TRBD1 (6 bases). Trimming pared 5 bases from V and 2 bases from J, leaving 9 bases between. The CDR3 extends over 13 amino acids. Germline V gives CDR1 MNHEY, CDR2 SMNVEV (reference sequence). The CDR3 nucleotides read TGTGCCAGCAGTACCGGACAGAACTATGGCTACACCTTC. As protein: CASSTGQNYGYTF.

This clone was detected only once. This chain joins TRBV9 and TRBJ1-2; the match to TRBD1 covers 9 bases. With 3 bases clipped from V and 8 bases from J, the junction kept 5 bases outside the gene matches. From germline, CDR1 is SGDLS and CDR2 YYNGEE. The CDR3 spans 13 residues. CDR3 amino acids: CASSEQGAGGYTF. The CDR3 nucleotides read TGTGCCAGCAGCGAACAGGGGGCTGGGGGCTACACCTTC.

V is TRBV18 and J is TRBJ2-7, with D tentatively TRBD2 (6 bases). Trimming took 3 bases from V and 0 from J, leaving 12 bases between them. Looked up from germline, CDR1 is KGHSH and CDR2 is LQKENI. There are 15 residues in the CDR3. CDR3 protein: CASSPPWGDSYEQYF. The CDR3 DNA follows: TGTGCCAGCTCACCTCCTTGGGGGGACTCCTACGAGCAGTACTTC.

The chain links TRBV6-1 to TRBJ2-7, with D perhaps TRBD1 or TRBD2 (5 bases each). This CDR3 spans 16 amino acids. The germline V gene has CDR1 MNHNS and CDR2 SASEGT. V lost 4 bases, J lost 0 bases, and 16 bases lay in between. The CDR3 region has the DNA TGTGCCAGCAGTGTCCGCCGGGGCGAGAGCTCCTACGAGCAGTACTTC. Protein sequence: CASSVRRGESSYEQYF.

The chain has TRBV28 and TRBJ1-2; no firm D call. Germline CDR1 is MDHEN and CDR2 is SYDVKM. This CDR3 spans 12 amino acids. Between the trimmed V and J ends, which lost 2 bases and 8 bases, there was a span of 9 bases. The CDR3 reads CASSLPGVGYTF. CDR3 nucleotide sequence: TGTGCCAGCAGTTTACCCGGGGTAGGCTACACCTTC.

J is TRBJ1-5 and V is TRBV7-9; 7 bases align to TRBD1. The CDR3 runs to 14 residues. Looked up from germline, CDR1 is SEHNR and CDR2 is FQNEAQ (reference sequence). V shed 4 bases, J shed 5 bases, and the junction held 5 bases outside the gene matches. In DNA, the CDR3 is TGTGCCAGCAGCTCGGACAGGCAAGATCAGCCCCAGCATTTT. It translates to CASSSDRQDQPQHF.

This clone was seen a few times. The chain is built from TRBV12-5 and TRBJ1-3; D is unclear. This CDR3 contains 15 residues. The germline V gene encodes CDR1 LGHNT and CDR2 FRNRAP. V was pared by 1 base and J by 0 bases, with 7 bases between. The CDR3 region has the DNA TGTGCTAGTGGTTTGGGAGATCCCTCTGGAAACACCATATATTTT. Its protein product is CASGLGDPSGNTIYF.

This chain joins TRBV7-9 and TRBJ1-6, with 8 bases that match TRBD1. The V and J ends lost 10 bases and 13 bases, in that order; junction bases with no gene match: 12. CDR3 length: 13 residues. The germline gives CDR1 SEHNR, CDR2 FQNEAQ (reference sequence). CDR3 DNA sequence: TGTGCCATCGAACTGGACAGGGCATCTCCCCTCCACTTT. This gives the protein CAIELDRASPLHF.

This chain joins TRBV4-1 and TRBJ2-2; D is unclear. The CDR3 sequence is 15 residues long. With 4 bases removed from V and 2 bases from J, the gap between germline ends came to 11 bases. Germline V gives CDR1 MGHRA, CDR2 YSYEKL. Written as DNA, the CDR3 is TGCGCCAGCAGCCCCATGGTGGGAAACACCGGGGAGCTGTTTTTT. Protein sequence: CASSPMVGNTGELFF.

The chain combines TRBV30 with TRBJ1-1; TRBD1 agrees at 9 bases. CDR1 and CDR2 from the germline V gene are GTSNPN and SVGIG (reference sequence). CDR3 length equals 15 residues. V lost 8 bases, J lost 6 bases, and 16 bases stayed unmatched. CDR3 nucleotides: TGTGCCAGAGGGTCCGGGACAGGGATTTCCGCTGAAGCTTTCTTT. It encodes CARGSGTGISAEAFF.

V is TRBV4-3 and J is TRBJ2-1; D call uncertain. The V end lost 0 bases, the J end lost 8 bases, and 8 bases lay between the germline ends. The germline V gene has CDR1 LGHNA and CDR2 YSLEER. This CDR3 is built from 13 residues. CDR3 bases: TGCGCCAGCAGCCAAGAAGGCGGTGATGAGCAGTTCTTC. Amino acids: CASSQEGGDEQFF.

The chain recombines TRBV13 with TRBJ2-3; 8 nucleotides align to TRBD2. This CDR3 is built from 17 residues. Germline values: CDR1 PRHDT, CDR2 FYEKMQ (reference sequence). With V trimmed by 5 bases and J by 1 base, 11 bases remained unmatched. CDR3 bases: TGTGCCAGCAGCCTCCCCACCGGGACTAGAGGCACAGATACGCAGTATTTT. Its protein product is CASSLPTGTRGTDTQYF. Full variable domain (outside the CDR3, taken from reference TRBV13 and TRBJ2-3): AAGVIQSPRHLIKEKRETATLKCYPIPRHDTVYWYQQGPGQDPQFLISFYEKMQSDKGSIPDRFSAQQFSDYHSELNMSSLELGDSALYFCASSLPTGTRGTDTQYFGPGTRLTVL.

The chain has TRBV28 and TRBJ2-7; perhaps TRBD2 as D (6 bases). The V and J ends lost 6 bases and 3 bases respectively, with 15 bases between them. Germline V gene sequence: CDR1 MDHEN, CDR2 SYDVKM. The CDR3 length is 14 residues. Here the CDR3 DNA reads TGTGCCAGCAGCGGAGGGGTGGGTTACTACGAGCAGTACTTC. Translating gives CASSGGVGYYEQYF. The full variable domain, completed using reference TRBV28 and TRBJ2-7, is DVKVTQSSRYLVKRTGEKVFLECVQDMDHENMFWYRQDPGLGLRLIYFSYDVKMKEKGDIPEGYSVSREKKERFSLILESASTNQTSMYLCASSGGVGYYEQYFGPGTRLTVT.

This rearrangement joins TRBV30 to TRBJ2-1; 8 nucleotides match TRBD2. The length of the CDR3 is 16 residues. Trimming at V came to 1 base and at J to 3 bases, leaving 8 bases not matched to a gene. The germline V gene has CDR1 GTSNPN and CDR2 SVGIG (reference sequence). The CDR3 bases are TGTGCCTGGAGTGGATCCGGGGGGGTTTTCTACAATGAGCAGTTCTTC. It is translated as CAWSGSGGVFYNEQFF.

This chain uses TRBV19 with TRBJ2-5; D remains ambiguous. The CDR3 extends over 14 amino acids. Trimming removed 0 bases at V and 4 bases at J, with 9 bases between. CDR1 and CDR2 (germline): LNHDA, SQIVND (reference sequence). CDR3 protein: CASSIEWEGETQYF. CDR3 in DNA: TGTGCCAGTAGTATAGAATGGGAAGGAGAGACCCAGTACTTC.

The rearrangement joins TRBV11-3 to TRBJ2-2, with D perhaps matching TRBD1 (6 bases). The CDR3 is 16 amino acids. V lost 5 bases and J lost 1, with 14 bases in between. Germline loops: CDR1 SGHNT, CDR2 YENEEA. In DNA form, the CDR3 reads TGTGCCAGCAGCCCAGCCGGGACAAGGAACACCGGGGAGCTGTTTTTT. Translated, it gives CASSPAGTRNTGELFF.

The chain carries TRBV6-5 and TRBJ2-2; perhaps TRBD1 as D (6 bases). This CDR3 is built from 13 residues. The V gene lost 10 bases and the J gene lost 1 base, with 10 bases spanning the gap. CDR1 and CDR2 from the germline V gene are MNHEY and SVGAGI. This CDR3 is CATGQLNTGELFF. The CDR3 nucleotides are TGTGCCACCGGACAGTTGAACACCGGGGAGCTGTTTTTT.